The 9 T cell receptor beta chains listed next were all sequenced from one sample in a study of radiotherapy plus CTLA-4 blockade in lung cancer. Data came from immunoSEQ multiplex PCR; TCRdb stores just in-frame clones and leaves some out. The sample has approximately 80,000 clones; roughly 70% are singletons. Source: peripheral blood, taken from a patient treated with radiotherapy plus ipilimumab. The receptors stem from a human donor with non-small cell lung cancer whose response to radiotherapy plus ipilimumab could not be evaluated.

This chain connects TRBV7-6 to TRBJ2-1; the match to TRBD2 covers 15 bases. This CDR3 has 17 amino acids. Germline V gives CDR1 SGHVS, CDR2 FNYEAQ. With V trimmed by 0 bases and J by 6 bases, 3 bases remained unmatched. The CDR3 spells CASSLAKGLAGGNEQFF. For the CDR3, the DNA is TGTGCCAGCAGCTTAGCAAAGGGACTAGCGGGGGGCAATGAGCAGTTCTTC.

The chain uses TRBV18 and TRBJ2-1; 8 bases align to TRBD2. Germline V gene sequence: CDR1 KGHSH, CDR2 LQKENI. Trimming at V came to 4 bases and at J to 6 bases, leaving 5 bases not matched to a gene. There are 14 residues in the CDR3. The chain's CDR3 is CASSLGLAPNEQFF. The CDR3 nucleotides are TGTGCCAGCTCACTAGGACTAGCTCCCAATGAGCAGTTCTTC. Complete variable domain (other parts from reference TRBV18 and TRBJ2-1): NAGVMQNPRHLVRRRGQEARLRCSPMKGHSHVYWYRQLPEEGLKFMVYLQKENIIDESGMPKERFSAEFPKEGPSILRIQQVVRGDSAAYFCASSLGLAPNEQFFGPGTRLTVL.

The chain recombines TRBV21-1 with TRBJ2-3; TRBD1, the D gene given by the table, was not confirmed from the DNA. TRBV21-1 is listed as a pseudogene. This CDR3 is built from 16 residues. CDR3 DNA sequence: TGTGCCAGCAGCAAAAGGTCGGCAGGGTTTATCGATACGCAGTATTTT. Protein sequence: CASSKRSAGFIDTQYF.

This clone was counted once. J is TRBJ2-2 and V is TRBV19; the match to TRBD1 covers 8 bases. Trimming removed 4 bases from V and 0 bases from J; junction bases left unmatched: 4. CDR1 and CDR2 (germline): LNHDA, SQIVND (reference sequence). The CDR3 covers 16 residues. The CDR3 is CASSTGQGTNTGELFF. In nucleotides, the CDR3 is TGTGCCAGTAGTACCGGACAGGGTACGAACACCGGGGAGCTGTTTTTT.

The chain joins TRBV4-2 to TRBJ2-7, with D possibly TRBD2 on 5 matching bases. Between the trimmed V and J ends, which lost 0 bases and 4 bases, there was a span of 10 bases. CDR3 size: 14 residues. Germline V CDR1 and CDR2: LGHNA, YNFKEQ. The CDR3 protein is CASSQEPGDYEQYF. The DNA for the CDR3 is TGTGCCAGCAGCCAAGAACCCGGGGATTACGAGCAGTACTTC.

The chain has TRBV5-1 and TRBJ2-7; D might be TRBD1 (6 bases). Trimming stripped 0 bases from V and 6 bases from J, with 13 bases between. The germline V gene has CDR1 SGHRS and CDR2 YFSETQ. This CDR3 comprises 14 residues. Here the CDR3 reads CASSLGQGLGEQYF. The DNA for the CDR3 is TGCGCCAGCAGCTTGGGCCAGGGGTTGGGCGAGCAGTACTTC.

The CDR3, as DNA: TGTGCCATCAAGCCACAGGGGCCTGGGGAGACCCAGTACTTC. As protein: CAIKPQGPGETQYF. V usage is TRBV10-3 and J usage is TRBJ2-5; 7 bases are a match to TRBD1. The V gene end was trimmed by 7 bases and the J gene end by 5 bases; junction bases not matched to a gene: 10. The CDR3 is 14 residues long. The germline V gene has CDR1 ENHRY and CDR2 SYGVKD.

This sequence joins TRBV7-2 and TRBJ2-3; 10 bases match TRBD2. Germline V gives CDR1 SGHTA, CDR2 FQGNSA. This CDR3 region has 15 residues. Trimming removed 4 bases from V and 3 bases from J; junction bases left unmatched: 4. CDR3 DNA: TGTGCCAGCAGCTCAAGCGGGAGGGGAACAGATACGCAGTATTTT. Translating gives CASSSSGRGTDTQYF. Complete variable domain (other parts from reference TRBV7-2 and TRBJ2-3): GAGVSQSPSNKVTEKGKDVELRCDPISGHTALYWYRQSLGQGLEFLIYFQGNSAPDKSGLPSDRFSAERTGGSVSTLTIQRTQQEDSAVYLCASSSSGRGTDTQYFGPGTRLTVL.

This clone occurred a few times. The chain recombines TRBV10-2 with TRBJ2-7, with 7 bases aligning to TRBD2. Germline V gene sequence: CDR1 WSHSY, CDR2 SAAADI. The J segment lost 1 base and the V segment lost 6 bases, leaving 9 bases of the junction unmatched. The CDR3 runs to 15 residues. CDR3 sequence: CASSAASGGSYEQYF. CDR3 nucleotides: TGCGCCAGCAGCGCTGCTAGCGGCGGATCCTACGAGCAGTACTTC.